Listed here is a single T cell receptor beta chain. The CDR3 covers 12 residues. V lost 0 bases and J lost 5, with 5 bases in between. Germline V gene lookup returns CDR1 SGHDT and CDR2 YYEEEE. This record belongs to a study of blood T cell repertoires in COVID-19. Overall study: Sites in the United States, Italy and Spain provided acute and convalescent COVID-19 samples.

Participant ages covered about 18 to 95 years across 24 US areas. Authors' methods: Counts of nucleated cells, estimated from reference gene primer amplification, were obtained. Only in-frame clones appear in the TCRdb table, and some are missing; sequencing was by immunoSEQ multiplex PCR. V and J calls and clone size are copied from that table; D and trimming were computed from the DNA. The sample holds hundreds of thousands of clones; around 80% are singletons and the top ten take 4.3%. Specimen: PBMCs or T cells enriched from blood (not recorded which). This sequence was found in a man aged 30 to 45 with acute COVID-19. The chain is built from TRBV5-6 and TRBJ1-2, with unresolved D. The CDR3 region has the DNA TGTGCCAGCAGCTTGGTTCTTTATGGCTACACCTTC. This encodes CASSLVLYGYTF.